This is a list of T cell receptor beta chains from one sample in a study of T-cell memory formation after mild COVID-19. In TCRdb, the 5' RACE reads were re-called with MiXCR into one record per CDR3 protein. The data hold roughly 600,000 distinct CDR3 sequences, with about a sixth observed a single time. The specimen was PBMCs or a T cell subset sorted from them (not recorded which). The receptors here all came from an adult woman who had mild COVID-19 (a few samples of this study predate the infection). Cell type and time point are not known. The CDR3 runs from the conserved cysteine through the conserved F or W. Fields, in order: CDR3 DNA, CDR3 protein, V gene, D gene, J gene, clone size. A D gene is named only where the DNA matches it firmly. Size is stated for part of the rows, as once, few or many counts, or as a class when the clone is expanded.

TGTGCCAGCAGCATACGGGACAGCCACGAGCAGTACTTC,CASSIRDSHEQYF,TRBV7-9,TRBD1,TRBJ2-7,few
TGTGCCAGCAGCCCTGTCTCTCTTATTACTGAAGCTTTCTTT,CASSPVSLITEAFF,TRBV7-9,.,TRBJ1-1,.
TGTGCCAGCAGTGGGGGCGAGGCCGGGGAGCTGTTTTTT,CASSGGEAGELFF,TRBV27,.,TRBJ2-2,many
TGTGCCAGCAGCCAAGACCCGCGGGGGGGCCGGGGGACCCAGTACTTC,CASSQDPRGGRGTQYF,TRBV3-1,TRBD2,TRBJ2-5,.
TGTGCCAGCAGTCGCGGGACGGCTGCTGTGCAAGAGACCCAGTACTTC,CASSRGTAAVQETQYF,TRBV6-6,.,TRBJ2-5,.
TGTGCCAGCAGCTATACCGGGGGGGCCCAACCCGCAGATACGCAGTATTTT,CASSYTGGAQPADTQYF,TRBV7-6,TRBD2,TRBJ2-3,few
TGTGCCAGCAGCCCACAGCCTAGCGGGGGGAGAAATGAGCAGTTCTTC,CASSPQPSGGRNEQFF,TRBV11-2,TRBD2,TRBJ2-1,few
TGCGCCAGCAGCCAAGTGCAGGGCCATAGCTCCTACGAGCAGTACTTC,CASSQVQGHSSYEQYF,TRBV4-3,.,TRBJ2-7,.
TGCGCCAGCAGCTTGGCGGGGCTAGCGGATGGGGAGACCCAGTACTTC,CASSLAGLADGETQYF,TRBV5-1,TRBD2,TRBJ2-5,.
TGTGCCAGTAGCCCTGAGATTACGGGGGATGAGCAGTTCTTC,CASSPEITGDEQFF,TRBV19,.,TRBJ2-1,.
TGCAGTGCTAGAGCCGGCCTCGTAATTTACAATGAGCAGTTCTTC,CSARAGLVIYNEQFF,TRBV20-1,.,TRBJ2-1,.
TGTGCCAGCATGCTAGCGGAGAGCTCCTACGAGCAGTACTTC,CASMLAESSYEQYF,TRBV27,TRBD2,TRBJ2-7,.
TGTGCCAGCAGTTTGGGGGGGAGCGGCTACACCTTC,CASSLGGSGYTF,TRBV12-3/TRBV12-4,.,TRBJ1-2,few
TGTGCCAGCAGCTTTACAGGGTTCTACGAGCAGTACTTC,CASSFTGFYEQYF,TRBV7-6,.,TRBJ2-7,few
TGTGCCAGCAGTTTGGGACTAGCGGGAGTTTTTCGGAAAGAGACCCAGTACTTC,CASSLGLAGVFRKETQYF,TRBV6-5,TRBD2,TRBJ2-5,few
TGCGCCAGCAGCCAAGTACCCCCTCAGGAGAGGGGGTTGAGCGAGCAGTACTTC,CASSQVPPQERGLSEQYF,TRBV4-1,.,TRBJ2-7,few
TGTGCCAGCAGCGTAGGCCAGCGGGAGTCTAGCGAGCAGTACTTC,CASSVGQRESSEQYF,TRBV9,TRBD2,TRBJ2-7,.
TGCAGTGCCCCTAGGAGGGCTAGCGGGTTGGTAGAGACCCAGTACTTC,CSAPRRASGLVETQYF,TRBV20-1,TRBD2,TRBJ2-5,.
TGCAGCGTGGGGTCCGGGACTCACATCTTCACAGATACGCAGTATTTT,CSVGSGTHIFTDTQYF,TRBV29-1,.,TRBJ2-3,.
TGTGCCAGCAGCCTCGGACACGGTTTTGAAGCTTTCTTT,CASSLGHGFEAFF,TRBV7-2,.,TRBJ1-1,few
TGCGCCAGCAGCTTGCAGGCGGGGAACACTGAAGCTTTCTTT,CASSLQAGNTEAFF,TRBV5-1,.,TRBJ1-1,.
TGTGCCAGCAGCCTTCCTAGCGTGTATGAGCAGTTCTTC,CASSLPSVYEQFF,TRBV5-6,.,TRBJ2-1,.
TGCAGCGTTGATGGGCCCGGCGGGAACACAGATACGCAGTATTTT,CSVDGPGGNTDTQYF,TRBV29-1,.,TRBJ2-3,.
TGTGCCACCAGTGATTTGGAGGGCTGGGGATCTGAGCAGTTCTTC,CATSDLEGWGSEQFF,TRBV24-1,.,TRBJ2-1,.
TGTGCCAGCAGTTCCCTCTCCTTCGGGACAGGCTCGGCCTACACCTTC,CASSSLSFGTGSAYTF,TRBV27,TRBD1,TRBJ1-2,.
TGCAGTGCTAGGGGAATGCCGGGGACGCCCAAAGAGACCCAGTACTTC,CSARGMPGTPKETQYF,TRBV20-1,.,TRBJ2-5,few
TGTGCCAGCAGCTTAGGAACCGGGACAGAACTCACAGATACGCAGTATTTT,CASSLGTGTELTDTQYF,TRBV7-9,TRBD1,TRBJ2-3,.
TGTGCCAGCAGTTTGGGGAGCTCCTATAATTCACCCCTCCACTTT,CASSLGSSYNSPLHF,TRBV12-3/TRBV12-4,.,TRBJ1-6,many
TGTGCCAGCAGTTCGGACAGCCCCGGCACAGATACGCAGTATTTT,CASSSDSPGTDTQYF,TRBV2,.,TRBJ2-3,few
TGTGCCAGCAGCTACCCCCAGATCACAGATACGCAGTATTTT,CASSYPQITDTQYF,TRBV7-2,.,TRBJ2-3,few
TGTGCCAGCAGCTTAACTCTCGGGATTGGGCGACAGGGGTGGTCCTACAATGAGCAGTTCTTC,CASSLTLGIGRQGWSYNEQFF,TRBV7-3,TRBD1,TRBJ2-1,.
TGTGCCAGCAGCCTAAGGCTCAATCAGCCCCAGCATTTT,CASSLRLNQPQHF,TRBV12-3/TRBV12-4,.,TRBJ1-5,many
TGTGCCAGCAGCTTAGGGACTTTTGACACAGATACGCAGTATTTT,CASSLGTFDTDTQYF,TRBV7-9,.,TRBJ2-3,.
TGTGCCAGCAGGCACCAGGGTGGGAACACTGAAGCTTTCTTT,CASRHQGGNTEAFF,TRBV2,.,TRBJ1-1,few
TGTGCCAGTAGTATCCACACCGGGGAGCTGTTTTTT,CASSIHTGELFF,TRBV19,.,TRBJ2-2,.
TGTGCCAGTAGTATTTTCGGACTAGCGGGAGCGGTGGAGACCCAGTACTTC,CASSIFGLAGAVETQYF,TRBV19,TRBD2,TRBJ2-5,few
TGTGCCAGCAGCTTAGGAGCGGGGGGGCAAGAGACCCAGTACTTC,CASSLGAGGQETQYF,TRBV11-2,TRBD2,TRBJ2-5,many
TGCAGTGCTAGTGGGACAAGTAACACTGAAGCTTTCTTT,CSASGTSNTEAFF,TRBV20-1,.,TRBJ1-1,.
TGTGCCAGCAGCCTCAGGGTCCCGGGGGGCTACACCTTC,CASSLRVPGGYTF,TRBV12-3/TRBV12-4,.,TRBJ1-2,few
TGTGCCATCCCTCCCGGCGCGGGGGTTACATACAATGAGCAGTTCTTC,CAIPPGAGVTYNEQFF,TRBV2,TRBD2,TRBJ2-1,few